This TCR beta chain is from a study of blood T cell repertoires in COVID-19. Study background: From the United States, Italy and Spain came samples of acute and convalescent COVID-19.

Original processing notes: Reference gene primers were amplified, and this amplification served to estimate nucleated cell counts. Some clones are missing from TCRdb's copy, which holds only in-frame ones; the method was immunoSEQ multiplex PCR. The V and J calls and clone size were taken over from that table, and D and trimming were inferred from the DNA. The data hold roughly 35,000 clones, with 81% observed a single time. Trimming shortened V by 0 bases and J by 2 bases, and 8 bases separated the two germline ends. The CDR3 runs to 14 residues. Germline V CDR1 and CDR2: LGHDT, YNNKEL (reference sequence).

The sequenced sample consisted of peripheral blood. The rearrangement joins TRBV3-1 (or the pseudogene TRBV3-2) to TRBJ2-7; D is unresolved. The TCR sequence derives from a man of 80 years or more with active or convalescent COVID-19. CDR3: CASSQDARAYEQYF. CDR3 nucleotide sequence: TGTGCCAGCAGCCAAGATGCTAGAGCCTACGAGCAGTACTTC.